The 5 T cell receptor beta chains below all came from one sample that was sequenced in a study of OX40 agonist ivuxolimab in advanced cancers. Sequencing was performed with immunoSEQ multiplex PCR; in TCRdb, only in-frame clones are kept and a portion is missing. The sample records under 20,000 clones, 70% to 80% being singletons. This specimen consisted of CD4+ or CD8+ T cells sorted from blood, obtained in a trial of the OX40 agonist ivuxolimab. Receptors were obtained from an adult with an advanced solid tumor such as melanoma, head and neck, liver or kidney cancer.

This chain connects TRBV27 to TRBJ2-7, with TRBD1 identical over 8 bases. J lost 2 bases, V lost 6 bases, and 6 bases had no gene match. The CDR3 sequence is 14 residues long. Germline CDR1 and CDR2: MNHEY and SMNVEV (reference sequence). The CDR3 sequence is CASSKGQATYEQYF. In DNA form, the CDR3 reads TGTGCCAGCAGCAAGGGACAGGCTACCTACGAGCAGTACTTC.

The chain links TRBV4-2 to TRBJ2-7; 10 positions match TRBD2. J lost 1 base, V lost 0 bases, and 6 bases had no gene match. There are 17 residues in the CDR3. The germline gives CDR1 LGHNA, CDR2 YNFKEQ. CDR3 in amino acids: CASSQDDLAGVSYEQYF. The CDR3 region has the DNA TGTGCCAGCAGCCAAGATGATCTAGCGGGGGTATCCTACGAGCAGTACTTC.

The CDR3 DNA sequence: TGTGCCAGCAGCCAAACTGGAGGCGAGCAGTACTTC. It specifies CASSQTGGEQYF. The chain has TRBV5-6 and TRBJ2-7, with D perhaps TRBD2 (5 bases). With 4 bases removed from V and 6 bases from J, the gap between germline ends came to 11 bases. The CDR3 spans 12 residues. CDR1 is SGHDT and CDR2 is YYEEEE in the germline V gene.

This rearrangement joins TRBV19 to TRBJ1-1, with D unclear. Germline values: CDR1 LNHDA, CDR2 SQIVND (reference sequence). This CDR3 spans 14 amino acids. The germline V and J ends were trimmed by 1 base and 0 bases, with 6 bases remaining between them. CDR3 DNA sequence: TGTGCCAGTAGTATAGGGCACCTGAACACTGAAGCTTTCTTT. Its translation: CASSIGHLNTEAFF.

The V call is TRBV29-1, the J call TRBJ2-7, with D possibly matching TRBD2 (5 bases). With 3 bases removed from V and 4 bases from J, the gap between germline ends came to 10 bases. The CDR3 totals 12 residues. From germline, CDR1 is SQVTM and CDR2 ANQGSEA. DNA for the CDR3: TGCAGCGTTGATGCTCGGGGATACGAGCAGTACTTC. Translating gives CSVDARGYEQYF.